The 18 T cell receptor beta chains below come from one sample, sequenced in a study of T-cell reconstitution after alpha-beta-depleted transplantation in children. Unique molecular identifiers were built into the TCRbeta library. TCRdb re-called the PCR reads with MiXCR, one entry per CDR3 protein. The sample records 200,000 to 250,000 distinct CDR3 sequences, 8.5% to 10% being singletons. The source material was PBMCs from the stem cell graft donor, sampled from the stem cell graft. The receptors here all came from a human donor who donated a stem cell graft to a child with acute lymphoblastic leukemia.

The CDR3 DNA sequence: TGTGCCAGCAGCACCCGGGACAGGGAGATGGGCCCCTACAATGAGCAGTTCTTC. This gives the protein CASSTRDREMGPYNEQFF. The chain has TRBV21-1 and TRBJ2-1; TRBD1, the table's D call, lacks a check against the DNA. TRBV21-1 has pseudogene status. The CDR3 consists of 18 residues.

At least ten counts were recorded for this clonotype. The chain recombines TRBV12-3 or TRBV12-4 with TRBJ2-5; D gene uncertain. Trimming took 7 bases from V and 5 from J, leaving 17 bases between them. CDR3 size: 14 residues. The CDR3 nucleotides are TGTGCCAGCACAAAAGAGAGCTGGGCGGAGACCCAGTACTTC. It yields the protein CASTKESWAETQYF.

This clonotype was detected ten times or more. V gene TRBV3-1 combines with J gene TRBJ2-1; 10 bases line up with TRBD2. Per germline, CDR1 LGHDT and CDR2 YNNKEL (reference sequence). J was trimmed by 2 bases and V by 4 bases; bases with no gene match: 5. This CDR3 is 16 amino acids long. The CDR3 is CASSRASGGAYNEQFF. As DNA, the CDR3 is TGTGCCAGCAGCCGGGCCAGCGGGGGGGCCTACAATGAGCAGTTCTTC.

A few counts support this clonotype. The chain couples TRBV5-5 to TRBJ1-1; 8 nucleotides agree with TRBD1. The germline gives CDR1 SGHKS, CDR2 YYEKEE (reference sequence). The junction had 5 bases not matched to a gene; V was cut back by 5 bases and J by 5 bases. The CDR3 runs to 13 residues. CDR3 sequence reads: CASRPGGGTEAFF. The CDR3 DNA follows: TGTGCCAGCAGGCCAGGGGGCGGGACTGAAGCTTTCTTT.

This clonotype was recorded many times. V is TRBV20-1 and J is TRBJ2-1; 7 bases are shared with TRBD2. V dropped 2 bases and J dropped 5; count of bases not matched to a gene: 0. The germline V gene has CDR1 DFQATT and CDR2 SNEGSKA (reference sequence). The CDR3 totals 12 residues. CDR3 protein: CSARLADNEQFF. CDR3 sequence (DNA): TGCAGTGCTAGACTAGCGGACAATGAGCAGTTCTTC.

This clonotype occurred many times. The chain links TRBV21-1 to TRBJ2-1; the table's D call TRBD2 went unverified against the DNA. TRBV21-1 is a documented pseudogene. The CDR3 extends over 14 amino acids. CDR3 loop: CASYYPADGDEQFF. The CDR3 DNA reads TGTGCCAGCTACTACCCAGCGGATGGGGATGAGCAGTTCTTC.

This clonotype was seen many times. This chain links TRBV5-1 with TRBJ1-1; D not certain. This CDR3 has 15 amino acids. Germline CDR1 is SGHRS and CDR2 is YFSETQ. Trimming cost V 1 base and J 0 bases, with 10 bases left between them. CDR3 region: CASSLLGHMNTEAFF. DNA for the CDR3: TGCGCCAGCAGCTTGTTAGGGCACATGAACACTGAAGCTTTCTTT. The entire variable domain, with the rest obtained from reference TRBV5-1 and TRBJ1-1, is as follows: KAGVTQTPRYLIKTRGQQVTLSCSPISGHRSVSWYQQTPGQGLQFLFEYFSETQRNKGNFPGRFSGRQFSNSRSEMNVSTLELGDSALYLCASSLLGHMNTEAFFGQGTRLTVV.

This clonotype was recorded many times. The CDR3 region has the DNA TGCAGCGTTGAAAGGGAGCAGTTCTTC. Protein sequence: CSVEREQFF. The chain has TRBV29-1 and TRBJ2-1; D remains ambiguous. This CDR3 comprises 9 residues. CDR1 SQVTM and CDR2 ANQGSEA come from the germline V gene. The V end lost 2 bases, the J end lost 10 bases, and 3 bases lay between the germline ends.

The sample holds many counts of this clonotype. CDR3 DNA: TGTGCCAGCAGTTACTACAGGGCTTCCTACGAGCAGTACTTC. Translated, it gives CASSYYRASYEQYF. The V call is TRBV6-5, the J call TRBJ2-7; TRBD1 might be the D (6 bases). The germline V gene encodes CDR1 MNHEY and CDR2 SVGAGI. This CDR3 region has 14 residues. V lost 1 base, J lost 1 base, and 8 bases lay in between.

There are many counts of this clonotype. The CDR3 reads CSATGITYNEQFF. The CDR3 bases are TGCAGTGCTACAGGGATCACCTACAATGAGCAGTTCTTC. The chain has TRBV20-1 and TRBJ2-1, with D possibly TRBD1 on 5 matching bases. The CDR3 consists of 13 residues. Germline V gene data show CDR1 as DFQATT and CDR2 as SNEGSKA (reference sequence). V lost 4 bases, J lost 2 bases, and 9 bases lay in between.

At least ten counts were recorded for this clonotype. J is TRBJ2-5 and V is TRBV4-2, with TRBD2 matching over 7 bases. The ends lost 4 bases at V and 2 bases at J; junction bases unmatched: 10. This CDR3 region has 16 residues. From germline, CDR1 is LGHNA and CDR2 YNFKEQ. This CDR3 reads CASSPLIAGFQETQYF. In DNA form, the CDR3 reads TGTGCCAGCAGCCCCCTGATAGCGGGCTTTCAAGAGACCCAGTACTTC.

In its sample, this clonotype was seen a few times. V usage is TRBV20-1 and J usage is TRBJ2-2; perhaps TRBD2 as D (5 bases). The germline V gene has CDR1 DFQATT and CDR2 SNEGSKA (reference sequence). V dropped 5 bases and J dropped 0 bases, with 10 bases sitting between them. CDR3 length equals 14 residues. The DNA of the CDR3 is TGCAGTGCTCCGCGGGTTACGAACACCGGGGAGCTGTTTTTT. It codes for CSAPRVTNTGELFF.

This clonotype was seen a handful of times. This chain joins TRBV4-2 and TRBJ2-1; 12 nucleotides agree with TRBD2. Trimming took 3 bases from V and 9 from J; bases not matched to a gene: 6. The germline V gene encodes CDR1 LGHNA and CDR2 YNFKEQ. The CDR3 loop spans 15 amino acids. CDR3 nucleotide sequence: TGTGCCAGCAGCCACTCTAGCGGGGGGGCGGGTGAGCAGTTCTTC. Its protein product is CASSHSSGGAGEQFF.

The chain recombines TRBV19 with TRBJ1-1; possibly TRBD1 for D (5 bases). The germline gives CDR1 LNHDA, CDR2 SQIVND (reference sequence). Between the trimmed V and J ends, which lost 3 bases and 6 bases, there was a span of 14 bases. There are 14 residues in the CDR3. CDR3 DNA: TGTGCCAGTAGTATCAGATCGCCAGGGCCTGAAGCTTTCTTT. Amino acid sequence: CASSIRSPGPEAFF. The full variable domain, its missing parts supplied by reference TRBV19 and TRBJ1-1, is DGGITQSPKYLFRKEGQNVTLSCEQNLNHDAMYWYRQDPGQGLRLIYYSQIVNDFQKGDIAEGYSVSREKKESFPLTVTSAQKNPTAFYLCASSIRSPGPEAFFGQGTRLTVV.

This clonotype was picked up many times. The chain recombines TRBV12-3 or TRBV12-4 with TRBJ2-1; TRBD2 aligns across 9 bases. This CDR3 has 13 residues. The V and J ends lost 6 bases and 8 bases, in that order; junction bases with no gene match: 5. The chain's CDR3 is CASRRGGVDEQFF. The CDR3 DNA reads as TGTGCCAGCAGGCGGGGGGGCGTAGATGAGCAGTTCTTC.

V gene TRBV10-3 combines with J gene TRBJ1-6, with 10 bases matching TRBD1. The CDR3 is made up of 15 amino acids. Germline V gives CDR1 ENHRY, CDR2 SYGVKD. Losses at the gene ends were 8 bases for V and 6 bases for J; bases not matched to a gene: 7. Here the CDR3 reads CAISRDRGLNSPLHF. The CDR3 region has the DNA TGTGCCATCTCTAGGGACAGGGGACTTAATTCACCCCTCCACTTT.

This clonotype appeared many times. CDR3 DNA: TGTGCCAGCAGTGTAACAGGGAAAGTCGAGCAGTACTTC. This translates into CASSVTGKVEQYF. The chain has TRBV28 and TRBJ2-7; possibly TRBD1 for D (6 bases). The CDR3 is made up of 13 amino acids. Germline-derived CDR1 and CDR2 are MDHEN and SYDVKM. V was shortened by 5 bases and J by 6 bases, with 14 bases between the two germline ends.

The chain combines TRBV27 with TRBJ2-3; D is possibly TRBD2 (6 bases). Germline CDR1 MNHEY, CDR2 SMNVEV (reference sequence). The CDR3 loop spans 17 amino acids. Trimming removed 7 bases at V and 1 base at J, with 21 bases between. The CDR3 DNA follows: TGTGCCAGCACCAACGGAGGGCCTGGCTTTGGCACAGATACGCAGTATTTT. It is translated as CASTNGGPGFGTDTQYF.